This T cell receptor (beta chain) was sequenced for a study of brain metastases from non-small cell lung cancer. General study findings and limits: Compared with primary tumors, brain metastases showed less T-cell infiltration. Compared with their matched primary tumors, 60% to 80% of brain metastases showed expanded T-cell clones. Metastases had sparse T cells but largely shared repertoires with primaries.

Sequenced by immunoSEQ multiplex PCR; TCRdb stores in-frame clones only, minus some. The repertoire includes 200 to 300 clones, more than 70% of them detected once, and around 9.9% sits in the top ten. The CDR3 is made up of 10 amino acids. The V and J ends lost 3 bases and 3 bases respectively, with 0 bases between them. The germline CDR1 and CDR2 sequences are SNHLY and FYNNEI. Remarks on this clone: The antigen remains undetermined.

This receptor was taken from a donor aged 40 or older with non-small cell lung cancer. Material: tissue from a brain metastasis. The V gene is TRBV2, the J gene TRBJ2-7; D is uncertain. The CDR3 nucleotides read TGTGCCAGCAGTGACTACGAGCAGTACTTC. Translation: CASSDYEQYF.